These 25 T cell receptor beta chains came from one sample sequenced in a study of blood T cell repertoires in COVID-19. Some clones are missing from TCRdb's copy, which holds only in-frame ones; the method was immunoSEQ multiplex PCR. The table has roughly 250,000 clones, around 87% seen once. What was sequenced was PBMCs or T cells enriched from blood (not recorded which). These receptors all stem from a woman aged 25 to 45 with acute COVID-19.

The gene calls are TRBV2 and TRBJ2-1; weak D call: TRBD1 (6 bases). The CDR3 has 15 residues. Trimming shortened V by 1 base and J by 7 bases, and 14 bases separated the two germline ends. Germline CDR1 SNHLY, CDR2 FYNNEI. CDR3 residues: CASSEELVGGNEQFF. The CDR3 DNA follows: TGTGCCAGCAGTGAAGAATTAGTAGGGGGAAATGAGCAGTTCTTC.

The J gene is TRBJ2-7, the V gene TRBV11-1; perhaps TRBD2 as D (6 bases). Germline loops: CDR1 SGHAT, CDR2 FQDESV (reference sequence). V was clipped by 4 bases and J by 0 bases, with 10 bases between them. CDR3 size: 14 residues. DNA for the CDR3: TGTGCCAGCAGCTCGGGAGCGATCTCCTACGAGCAGTACTTC. Amino acid sequence: CASSSGAISYEQYF. Complete variable domain (other parts from reference TRBV11-1 and TRBJ2-7): EAEVAQSPRYKITEKSQAVAFWCDPISGHATLYWYRQILGQGPELLVQFQDESVVDDSQLPKDRFSAERLKGVDSTLKIQPAELGDSAMYLCASSSGAISYEQYFGPGTRLTVT.

This clone has a handful of counts. This chain links TRBV14 with TRBJ1-1; D is undetermined. The germline V gene has CDR1 SGHDN and CDR2 FVKESK. V was trimmed by 5 bases and J by 1 base, leaving 8 bases between them. The CDR3 sequence is 13 residues long. In nucleotides, the CDR3 is TGTGCCAGCAGCTTGACTGGGAACACTGAAGCTTTCTTT. Translated: CASSLTGNTEAFF. Complete variable domain (other parts from reference TRBV14 and TRBJ1-1): EAGVTQFPSHSVIEKGQTVTLRCDPISGHDNLYWYRRVMGKEIKFLLHFVKESKQDESGMPNNRFLAERTGGTYSTLKVQPAELEDSGVYFCASSLTGNTEAFFGQGTRLTVV.

This chain connects TRBV27 to TRBJ1-5, with 8 bases fitting TRBD1. After removal of 0 bases from V and 6 bases from J, the junction contained 7 bases not matched to a gene. Per the germline V gene, CDR1 is MNHEY and CDR2 is SMNVEV (reference sequence). The CDR3 extends over 16 amino acids. The CDR3 reads CASSLSPQGAGQPQHF. In nucleotides, the CDR3 is TGTGCCAGCAGTTTATCGCCTCAGGGGGCCGGTCAGCCCCAGCATTTT.

This chain uses TRBV28 with TRBJ2-2, with D maybe TRBD2 (6 bases). Germline V lookup: CDR1 MDHEN, CDR2 SYDVKM. The CDR3 sequence is 16 residues long. Trimming cost V 2 bases and J 4 bases, with 14 bases left between them. The CDR3 sequence: CASSLRQGAGTGELFF. Here the CDR3 DNA reads TGTGCCAGCAGTTTAAGGCAGGGAGCGGGCACCGGGGAGCTGTTTTTT.

The chain joins TRBV5-4 to TRBJ1-4; D is uncertain. This CDR3 has 14 amino acids. Looked up from germline, CDR1 is SGHNT and CDR2 is YYREEE (reference sequence). The V and J ends lost 4 bases and 2 bases respectively, with 9 bases between them. CDR3 sequence: CASSRGGTNEKLFF. In DNA form, the CDR3 reads TGTGCCAGCAGCCGAGGAGGGACTAATGAAAAACTGTTTTTT.

The chain uses TRBV4-2 and TRBJ1-6, with unresolved D. The germline V and J ends were trimmed by 0 bases and 0 bases, with 9 bases remaining between them. CDR3 length: 17 residues. From germline, CDR1 is LGHNA and CDR2 YNFKEQ. Here the CDR3 DNA reads TGTGCCAGCAGCCAAGATCTTGTGAGCTCCTATAATTCACCCCTCCACTTT. Translating gives CASSQDLVSSYNSPLHF.

The chain links TRBV9 to TRBJ1-6; TRBD1 aligns across 9 bases. Germline loops: CDR1 SGDLS, CDR2 YYNGEE. V gave up 4 bases and J gave up 1 base; unmatched junction bases: 9. The CDR3 has 18 amino acids. The CDR3 region is CASSSQQGAGSYNSPLHF. DNA of the CDR3: TGTGCCAGCAGCTCTCAACAGGGGGCAGGGTCCTATAATTCACCCCTCCACTTT.

This sequence joins TRBV20-1 and TRBJ2-3; D is possibly TRBD1 (7 bases). CDR1 is DFQATT, CDR2 SNEGSKA, per germline (reference sequence). Deletions cut 3 bases from V and 6 bases from J, with 13 bases between. The CDR3 extends over 13 amino acids. CDR3 amino acids: CSASGSGGDTQYF. The CDR3 DNA is TGCAGTGCTAGTGGGTCAGGGGGGGATACGCAGTATTTT.

J is TRBJ1-2 and V is TRBV28; 7 nucleotides line up with TRBD1. The CDR3 spans 12 residues. With V trimmed by 8 bases and J by 7 bases, 7 bases remained unmatched. The germline V gene encodes CDR1 MDHEN and CDR2 SYDVKM. The CDR3, as DNA: TGTGCCAGCGGGGACAGCCTGGGTGGCTACACCTTC. Translated, it gives CASGDSLGGYTF.

V is TRBV2 and J is TRBJ2-1; 14 bases line up with TRBD2. The CDR3 spans 18 residues. The ends lost 6 bases at V and 1 base at J; junction bases unmatched: 8. Germline V lookup: CDR1 SNHLY, CDR2 FYNNEI. The DNA of the CDR3 is TGTGCCAGCAGGGATGGACTAGCGGGGGGAGTATCCTACAATGAGCAGTTCTTC. Protein sequence: CASRDGLAGGVSYNEQFF.

V usage is TRBV2 and J usage is TRBJ2-5; D is possibly TRBD2 (7 bases). The CDR3 sequence is 14 residues long. Per germline, CDR1 SNHLY and CDR2 FYNNEI. Trimming removed 8 bases at V and 5 bases at J, with 18 bases between. CDR3 loop: CASLRAGAGETQYF. CDR3 in DNA: TGTGCCAGCCTGAGGGCGGGGGCTGGGGAGACCCAGTACTTC.

This clone was seen a few times. The V call is TRBV9, the J call TRBJ2-5, with D possibly matching TRBD1 (6 bases). The CDR3 has 14 amino acids. The V gene's germline CDR1 is SGDLS and CDR2 YYNGEE. V lost 3 bases to trimming and J lost 2 bases, with 11 bases between them. CDR3 region: CASSAGRGQETQYF. The CDR3 nucleotides are TGTGCCAGCAGCGCCGGAAGGGGGCAAGAGACCCAGTACTTC.

The J gene is TRBJ1-1, the V gene TRBV5-5; D is perhaps TRBD1 (6 bases). CDR3 length equals 13 residues. The V end lost 1 base, the J end lost 8 bases, and 12 bases lay between the germline ends. Germline V gene sequence: CDR1 SGHKS, CDR2 YYEKEE (reference sequence). The CDR3 sequence: CASSLWSGQEAFF. CDR3 nucleotides: TGTGCCAGCAGCTTGTGGTCCGGACAGGAAGCTTTCTTT.

The genes are TRBV13 and TRBJ2-5; 7 nucleotides align to TRBD2. The CDR3 spans 15 residues. J was trimmed by 5 bases and V by 7 bases; bases with no gene match: 13. Germline V CDR1 and CDR2: PRHDT, FYEKMQ (reference sequence). The CDR3 region is CASNLFAGEGETQYF. The DNA for the CDR3 is TGTGCCAGCAACCTCTTTGCGGGAGAGGGGGAGACCCAGTACTTC.

The V and J genes are TRBV30 and TRBJ1-3; D unclear. The germline V and J ends were trimmed by 4 bases and 0 bases, with 10 bases remaining between them. CDR1 is GTSNPN and CDR2 is SVGIG in the germline V gene (reference sequence). The CDR3 loop spans 14 amino acids. In nucleotides, the CDR3 is TGTGCCTGGACCCTAGGTATCTCTGGAAACACCATATATTTT. Its protein is CAWTLGISGNTIYF.

In this sample, this clone turned up a few times. The chain is built from TRBV9 and TRBJ1-5, with unresolved D. Trimming cost V 4 bases and J 7 bases, with 12 bases left between them. This CDR3 region has 13 residues. Germline values: CDR1 SGDLS, CDR2 YYNGEE. CDR3 protein: CASSKDAGQPQHF. In nucleotides, the CDR3 is TGTGCCAGCAGCAAAGACGCGGGACAGCCCCAGCATTTT.

CDR3 in amino acids: CASSLVGTGGYNEQFF. The DNA of the CDR3 is TGCGCCAGCAGCTTGGTGGGGACAGGGGGGTACAATGAGCAGTTCTTC. This chain joins TRBV5-1 and TRBJ2-1; TRBD1 matches 11 bases. The CDR3 consists of 16 residues. Trimming at V came to 0 bases and at J to 4 bases, leaving 3 bases not matched to a gene. Germline V lookup: CDR1 SGHRS, CDR2 YFSETQ.

The CDR3 nucleotides are TGTGCCAGCTCCCGCGGGACTAGCGGGGGGAGCACAGATACGCAGTATTTT. Amino acids: CASSRGTSGGSTDTQYF. This sequence joins TRBV18 and TRBJ2-3, with 15 bases fitting TRBD2. CDR1 is KGHSH and CDR2 is LQKENI in the germline V gene. V was pared by 6 bases and J by 0 bases, with 4 bases of the junction left unmatched. The CDR3 extends over 17 amino acids.

The V call is TRBV20-1, the J call TRBJ2-1; no clear D. Per the germline V gene, CDR1 is DFQATT and CDR2 is SNEGSKA (reference sequence). The V end was cut by 3 bases, the J end by 3 bases, with 3 bases between. CDR3 length: 11 amino acids. The chain's CDR3 is CSARYYNEQFF. In DNA form, the CDR3 reads TGCAGTGCTAGGTACTACAATGAGCAGTTCTTC.

The chain carries TRBV6-2 or TRBV6-3 and TRBJ2-4; tentatively, D is TRBD2 (6 bases). V was clipped by 2 bases and J by 8 bases, with 16 bases between them. The CDR3 covers 15 residues. The germline gives CDR1 MNHEY, CDR2 SVGEGT. The CDR3 spells CASSYGVDGSDIQYF. The CDR3, as DNA: TGTGCCAGCAGTTACGGTGTGGACGGGAGTGACATTCAGTACTTC.

This chain joins TRBV19 and TRBJ1-1; a possible D gene is TRBD1 (5 bases). There are 15 residues in the CDR3. V was clipped by 8 bases and J by 3 bases, with 19 bases between them. Germline loops: CDR1 LNHDA, CDR2 SQIVND (reference sequence). The DNA of the CDR3 is TGTGCCAGTTACCCTCAGGGAGGGGCCTACACTGAAGCTTTCTTT. This codes for CASYPQGGAYTEAFF. Filled out from reference TRBV19 and TRBJ1-1, the complete variable domain reads DGGITQSPKYLFRKEGQNVTLSCEQNLNHDAMYWYRQDPGQGLRLIYYSQIVNDFQKGDIAEGYSVSREKKESFPLTVTSAQKNPTAFYLCASYPQGGAYTEAFFGQGTRLTVV.

The V gene is TRBV11-3, the J gene TRBJ2-7; 11 nucleotides agree with TRBD1. CDR3 length: 14 amino acids. Germline V lookup: CDR1 SGHNT, CDR2 YENEEA. Trimming cost V 5 bases and J 7 bases; bases outside gene matches: 7. Here the CDR3 DNA reads TGTGCCAGCAGCCCAGGACAGGGGGCGAGGGAGCAGTACTTC. Its translation: CASSPGQGAREQYF. The complete variable domain, with remaining parts taken from reference TRBV11-3 and TRBJ2-7, reads EAGVVQSPRYKIIEKKQPVAFWCNPISGHNTLYWYLQNLGQGPELLIRYENEEAVDDSQLPKDRFSAERLKGVDSTLKIQPAELGDSAVYLCASSPGQGAREQYFGPGTRLTVT.

A remark on this clone: A junction end diverges from the germline sequence, so it may reflect a read error. The rearrangement uses TRBV7-7 and TRBJ2-1; D is perhaps TRBD1 (5 bases). Germline loops: CDR1 SSHAT, CDR2 FNYEAQ (reference sequence). The CDR3 extends over 15 amino acids. The CDR3 coding sequence is TGTGCTAGCAGCCAAAAACCGACAGATTACAATGAGCAGTTCTTC. Protein product: CASSQKPTDYNEQFF.

This clone was found once. This chain links TRBV9 with TRBJ2-1, with 16 positions matching TRBD2. The CDR3 spans 21 residues. With V trimmed by 1 base and J by 5 bases, 15 bases remained unmatched. The germline V gene has CDR1 SGDLS and CDR2 YYNGEE. CDR3 sequence reads: CASSVSPFSGLAGGPDNEQFF. The CDR3 nucleotides read TGTGCCAGCAGCGTAAGCCCTTTTTCGGGACTAGCGGGAGGGCCGGACAATGAGCAGTTCTTC.